A single sample is the source of the 10 T cell receptor beta chains below, sequenced in a study of blood T cell repertoires in COVID-19. The assay was immunoSEQ multiplex PCR, and TCRdb's table has in-frame clones only and misses some. The sample comprises 97,000 or so clones, about nine tenths of which are singletons, and 4.5% to 5.5% rests with the top ten. Material: peripheral blood. These receptors were taken from a man aged 50-59 years with acute or convalescent COVID-19.

The chain joins TRBV6-5 to TRBJ2-7, with 9 nucleotides matching TRBD2. CDR3 length: 13 amino acids. After removal of 6 bases from V and 6 bases from J, the junction contained 6 bases not matched to a gene. Germline V gene data show CDR1 as MNHEY and CDR2 as SVGAGI. The CDR3 here is CASSRGGGAEQYF. As DNA, the CDR3 is TGTGCCAGCAGCCGCGGGGGGGGAGCCGAGCAGTACTTC.

Details on this clone: The junction shows a germline mismatch at one end, possibly a read error. CDR3 sequence (DNA): TGTGCCGGTAGTATGGGAGGATCGAACACCGGGGAGCTGTTTTTT. It codes for CAGSMGGSNTGELFF. The gene calls are TRBV19 and TRBJ2-2; possible D gene TRBD2, 6 bases. The CDR3 covers 15 residues. Per germline, CDR1 LNHDA and CDR2 SQIVND (reference sequence).

This clone appeared a single time. The gene calls are TRBV19 and TRBJ1-4; 7 bases align to TRBD1. Germline CDR1 and CDR2: LNHDA and SQIVND (reference sequence). J was trimmed by 3 bases and V by 3 bases; bases with no gene match: 1. The CDR3 totals 14 residues. In nucleotides, the CDR3 is TGTGCCAGTAGTATCACAGGGGCTAATGAAAAACTGTTTTTT. Amino acid sequence: CASSITGANEKLFF.

This clone is a singleton in its sample. This chain connects TRBV5-5 to TRBJ2-2; tentative D call: TRBD1 (6 bases). CDR3 length: 14 residues. CDR1 and CDR2 from the germline V gene are SGHKS and YYEKEE (reference sequence). With 4 bases removed from V and 3 bases from J, the gap between germline ends came to 10 bases. The CDR3 loop reads CASSPTGYTGELFF. The DNA of the CDR3 is TGTGCCAGCAGCCCCACAGGGTACACCGGGGAGCTGTTTTTT. The full variable domain, in which reference TRBV5-5 and TRBJ2-2 provide the parts outside the CDR3, is DAGVTQSPTHLIKTRGQQVTLRCSPISGHKSVSWYQQVLGQGPQFIFQYYEKEERGRGNFPDRFSARQFPNYSSELNVNALLLGDSALYLCASSPTGYTGELFFGEGSRLTVL.

Only one count was recorded for this clone. The chain carries TRBV5-1 and TRBJ2-3; the match to TRBD2 covers 9 bases. V lost 6 bases and J lost 2; bases outside the gene matches: 13. CDR3 length: 17 amino acids. The germline CDR1 and CDR2 sequences are SGHRS and YFSETQ. The DNA for the CDR3 is TGCGCCAGCACCCTGGGGGCTCTAGCGGGGATCACAGATACGCAGTATTTT. Protein: CASTLGALAGITDTQYF. The full variable domain, its missing parts supplied by reference TRBV5-1 and TRBJ2-3, is KAGVTQTPRYLIKTRGQQVTLSCSPISGHRSVSWYQQTPGQGLQFLFEYFSETQRNKGNFPGRFSGRQFSNSRSEMNVSTLELGDSALYLCASTLGALAGITDTQYFGPGTRLTVL.

V and J are TRBV5-6 and TRBJ2-1; a weak D match, TRBD2 (5 bases). Germline-derived CDR1 and CDR2 are SGHDT and YYEEEE. This CDR3 spans 15 amino acids. V dropped 0 bases and J dropped 5 bases, with 12 bases sitting between them. This CDR3 is CASSLVGSENNEQFF. CDR3 coding DNA: TGTGCCAGCAGCTTGGTAGGTAGCGAGAACAATGAGCAGTTCTTC.

This sequence joins TRBV29-1 and TRBJ1-6; perhaps TRBD1 as D (5 bases). The V end was cut by 5 bases, the J end by 14 bases, with 13 bases between. Germline assignment: CDR1 SQVTM and CDR2 ANQGSEA. This CDR3 comprises 11 residues. CDR3 amino acids: CSVRIRGALHF. CDR3 coding DNA: TGCAGCGTTCGAATCCGGGGGGCCCTCCACTTT.

The chain has TRBV11-2 and TRBJ2-1, with 13 bases aligning to TRBD2. Germline CDR1 reads SGHAT; CDR2 reads FQNNGV. V dropped 4 bases and J dropped 4; count of bases not matched to a gene: 10. This CDR3 has 18 residues. CDR3 bases: TGTGCCAGCAGCTCGATGATACTAGCGGGAGGGAGATACAATGAGCAGTTCTTC. As protein: CASSSMILAGGRYNEQFF.

The CDR3 sequence: CASSLDRGVEKLFF. CDR3 nucleotides: TGTGCCAGCAGCCTAGACAGGGGAGTGGAAAAACTGTTTTTT. The chain employs TRBV7-2 and TRBJ1-4, with 8 nucleotides matching TRBD1. This CDR3 is 14 amino acids long. Germline loops: CDR1 SGHTA, CDR2 FQGNSA. Losses at the gene ends were 5 bases for V and 8 bases for J; bases not matched to a gene: 7.

The chain uses TRBV27 and TRBJ2-5; 10 bases line up with TRBD2. CDR3 length: 13 residues. Germline trimming cut 6 bases from V and 3 bases from J; bases unmatched to any gene: 1. Germline V gives CDR1 MNHEY, CDR2 SMNVEV (reference sequence). The DNA of the CDR3 is TGTGCCAGCAGCGGACTAGCGGAAGAGACCCAGTACTTC. Translating gives CASSGLAEETQYF.